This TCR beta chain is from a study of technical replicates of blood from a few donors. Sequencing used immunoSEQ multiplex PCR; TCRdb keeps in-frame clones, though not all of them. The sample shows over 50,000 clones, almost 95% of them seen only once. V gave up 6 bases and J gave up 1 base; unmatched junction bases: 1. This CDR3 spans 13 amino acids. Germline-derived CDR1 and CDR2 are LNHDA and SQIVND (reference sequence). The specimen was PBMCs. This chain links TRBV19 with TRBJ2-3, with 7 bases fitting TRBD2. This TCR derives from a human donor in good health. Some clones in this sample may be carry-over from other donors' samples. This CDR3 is CASRAGGTDTQYF. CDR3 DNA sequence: TGTGCCAGTAGGGCGGGGGGCACAGATACGCAGTATTTT.